This T cell receptor beta chain appears in the sequencing data of a study of blood T cell repertoires in COVID-19. In the study overall: Nucleic acid was either cDNA or gDNA, and it came from T cells, B-cell-depleted T cells, or PBMCs.

This clone was seen just once. Per the germline V gene, CDR1 is MNHEY and CDR2 is SVGEGT. J was trimmed by 4 bases and V by 4 bases; bases with no gene match: 2. The CDR3 runs to 15 residues. In the original workflow: The authors estimated nucleated cell counts from reference gene primer amplification. Repertoires were generated with immunoSEQ multiplex PCR, while TCRdb's copy carries only in-frame clones and drops some. V and J calls and clone size come straight from that table; D and trimming were deduced from the DNA. Counted here are roughly 150,000 clones, more than 75% occurring once; the ten biggest clones make up 4.5% to 6%.

The material sequenced was peripheral blood. The chain employs TRBV6-2 or TRBV6-3 and TRBJ2-1, with 12 bases fitting TRBD2. The receptor was derived from a woman in her forties or fifties with acute or convalescent COVID-19. CDR3: CASSSTSGGYNEQFF. The CDR3 DNA is TGTGCCAGCAGTTCGACTAGCGGGGGATACAATGAGCAGTTCTTC.